The T cell receptor beta chain under discussion was sequenced for a study of CD8 T cells in Susac syndrome. For this clonotype: What it recognizes is unknown.

An input of about 0.45 to 1 ug of RNA was subjected to reverse transcription using random hexamers. MiXCR, run by TCRdb on the immunoSEQ multiplex PCR reads, gives a single entry per CDR3 protein. The table records fewer than 200,000 distinct CDR3 sequences, approximately 94% of them present only once. Findings and caveats of the study: The CD4+ T cell repertoires in Susac syndrome did not show any clonal expansion.

The CDR3 has 14 residues. Germline V CDR1 and CDR2: SQVTM, ANQGSEA. The ends lost 4 bases at V and 4 bases at J; junction bases unmatched: 4. Sequencing used CD4+ T cells from PBMCs. V gene TRBV29-1 combines with J gene TRBJ2-3; 11 nucleotides line up with TRBD1. The receptor comes from a human donor with Susac syndrome. CDR3 protein: CSVVRDRGSDTQYF. CDR3 nucleotides: TGCAGCGTTGTAAGGGACAGGGGGTCAGATACGCAGTATTTT.